A selection of T cell receptor beta chains follows, all from one sample in a study of blood T cell repertoires in COVID-19. Sequencing was performed with immunoSEQ multiplex PCR; in TCRdb, only in-frame clones are kept and a portion is missing. The data show about 50,000 clones, roughly 85% seen once. The sequenced sample was peripheral blood. These receptors all stem from a man between 65 and 85 years old with acute or convalescent COVID-19. Each CDR3 is given with its conserved first and last residue. A D gene is named only where the DNA matches it firmly. Clone size is not always given. Where it is, it says once, few, many or a class for expanded clones.

V gene: TRBV18
D gene: TRBD1
clone size: -
J gene: TRBJ2-2
CDR3 protein: CASSSDRVETGELFF
CDR3 DNA: TGTGCCAGCTCCAGCGACAGGGTGGAAACCGGGGAGCTGTTTTTT

V gene: TRBV28
D gene: -
clone size: -
J gene: TRBJ1-2
CDR3 protein: CASSLNLGRGGGYTF
CDR3 DNA: TGTGCCAGCAGTTTAAATCTCGGCAGGGGTGGTGGCTACACCTTC

V gene: TRBV12-5
D gene: -
clone size: -
J gene: TRBJ2-1
CDR3 protein: CASGLGLHNEQFF
CDR3 DNA: TGTGCTAGTGGTTTGGGGCTTCACAATGAGCAGTTCTTC

V gene: TRBV13
D gene: -
clone size: once
J gene: TRBJ1-6
CDR3 protein: CASSLTGNSPLHF
CDR3 DNA: TGTGCCAGCAGTCTTACAGGGAATTCACCCCTCCACTTT

V gene: TRBV5-4
D gene: -
clone size: -
J gene: TRBJ1-3
CDR3 protein: CASSSQTALSGNTIYF
CDR3 DNA: TGTGCCAGCAGCTCCCAGACAGCCCTCTCTGGAAACACCATATATTTT

V gene: TRBV5-1
D gene: TRBD1
clone size: -
J gene: TRBJ1-1
CDR3 protein: CASSFGQVNTEAFF
CDR3 DNA: TGCGCCAGCAGCTTCGGACAGGTGAACACTGAAGCTTTCTTT

V gene: TRBV9
D gene: TRBD1
clone size: -
J gene: TRBJ1-6
CDR3 protein: CASSGTGTENSPLHF
CDR3 DNA: TGTGCCAGCAGCGGAACCGGGACAGAGAATTCACCCCTCCACTTT

V gene: TRBV2
D gene: TRBD1
clone size: few
J gene: TRBJ2-1
CDR3 protein: CASSEVGTGEWSEQFF
CDR3 DNA: TGTGCCAGCAGTGAAGTCGGGACAGGGGAATGGAGTGAGCAGTTCTTC

V gene: TRBV29-1
D gene: -
clone size: few
J gene: TRBJ1-1
CDR3 protein: CSGYSGNTEAFF
CDR3 DNA: TGCAGCGGCTATTCAGGGAACACTGAAGCTTTCTTT

V gene: TRBV5-1
D gene: -
clone size: -
J gene: TRBJ2-1
CDR3 protein: CASSFTGSYNEQFF
CDR3 DNA: TGCGCCAGCAGTTTCACAGGCTCCTACAATGAGCAGTTCTTC

V gene: TRBV6-5
D gene: -
clone size: few
J gene: TRBJ1-6
CDR3 protein: CASRDTNSPLHF
CDR3 DNA: TGTGCCAGCAGGGACACCAATTCACCCCTCCACTTT

V gene: TRBV19
D gene: TRBD2
clone size: -
J gene: TRBJ2-1
CDR3 protein: CASSILGTRLHNEQFF
CDR3 DNA: TGTGCCAGTAGTATTTTAGGGACTAGGCTTCACAATGAGCAGTTCTTC

V gene: TRBV11-3
D gene: TRBD2
clone size: -
J gene: TRBJ2-5
CDR3 protein: CASSYSTGGQETQYF
CDR3 DNA: TGTGCCAGCAGCTACTCCACGGGAGGGCAAGAGACCCAGTACTTC

V gene: TRBV19
D gene: -
clone size: -
J gene: TRBJ2-2
CDR3 protein: CASNPRVANTGELFF
CDR3 DNA: TGTGCCAGTAATCCCCGGGTCGCGAACACCGGGGAGCTGTTTTTT

V gene: TRBV3-1/TRBV3-2
D gene: -
clone size: -
J gene: TRBJ2-1
CDR3 protein: CASSPQALYNEQFF
CDR3 DNA: TGTGCCAGCAGCCCTCAAGCTCTCTACAATGAGCAGTTCTTC

V gene: TRBV21-1
D gene: -
clone size: -
J gene: TRBJ1-1
CDR3 protein: CASSNEDRGAFF
CDR3 DNA: TGTGCCAGCAGCAACGAAGACAGGGGGGCTTTCTTT

V gene: TRBV5-4
D gene: TRBD1
clone size: -
J gene: TRBJ1-2
CDR3 protein: CASSPTGQGIYGYTF
CDR3 DNA: TGTGCCAGCAGCCCCACGGGACAGGGGATCTATGGCTACACCTTC

V gene: TRBV10-3
D gene: -
clone size: -
J gene: TRBJ2-7
CDR3 protein: CAISESIAAGYEQYF
CDR3 DNA: TGTGCCATCAGTGAGTCAATAGCGGCCGGGTACGAGCAGTACTTC

V gene: TRBV29-1
D gene: -
clone size: -
J gene: TRBJ2-2
CDR3 protein: CSVPGSSNTGELFF
CDR3 DNA: TGCAGCGTCCCCGGGTCCTCAAACACCGGGGAGCTGTTTTTT

V gene: TRBV11-2
D gene: -
clone size: -
J gene: TRBJ2-6
CDR3 protein: CASRRLQGPGANVLTF
CDR3 DNA: TGTGCCAGCAGGCGCTTACAGGGACCTGGGGCCAACGTCCTGACTTTC

V gene: TRBV3-1/TRBV3-2
D gene: -
clone size: -
J gene: TRBJ2-2
CDR3 protein: CASAGPDEGAGELFF
CDR3 DNA: TGTGCCAGCGCCGGGCCGGATGAGGGGGCCGGGGAGCTGTTTTTT

V gene: TRBV7-6
D gene: TRBD2
clone size: -
J gene: TRBJ2-1
CDR3 protein: CASSYTSESSYNEQFF
CDR3 DNA: TGTGCCAGCAGCTACACTAGCGAAAGCTCCTACAATGAGCAGTTCTTC

V gene: TRBV3-1/TRBV3-2
D gene: TRBD2
clone size: -
J gene: TRBJ2-3
CDR3 protein: CASSRGSSGVTTDTQYF
CDR3 DNA: TGTGCCAGCAGCCGGGGTTCTAGCGGGGTCACCACAGATACGCAGTATTTT

V gene: TRBV5-1
D gene: TRBD2
clone size: -
J gene: TRBJ2-5
CDR3 protein: CASSSGLALETQYF
CDR3 DNA: TGCGCCAGCAGCTCGGGACTAGCATTGGAGACCCAGTACTTC

V gene: TRBV27
D gene: TRBD1
clone size: -
J gene: TRBJ1-2
CDR3 protein: CASSSGQGGLRGYTF
CDR3 DNA: TGTGCCAGCAGTTCGGGACAGGGAGGGTTAAGGGGCTACACCTTC

V gene: TRBV29-1
D gene: -
clone size: -
J gene: TRBJ1-2
CDR3 protein: CSVEAGNGYGYTF
CDR3 DNA: TGCAGCGTTGAAGCGGGGAACGGCTATGGCTACACCTTC

V gene: TRBV5-4
D gene: TRBD1
clone size: -
J gene: TRBJ2-1
CDR3 protein: CASSLAGTGDSNEQFF
CDR3 DNA: TGTGCCAGCAGCTTGGCCGGGACAGGGGACTCCAATGAGCAGTTCTTC

V gene: TRBV3-1/TRBV3-2
D gene: -
clone size: -
J gene: TRBJ2-1
CDR3 protein: CASSQINGANEQFF
CDR3 DNA: TGTGCCAGCAGCCAGATTAATGGGGCAAATGAGCAGTTCTTC

V gene: TRBV2
D gene: -
clone size: many
J gene: TRBJ1-3
CDR3 protein: CASSSRQGLFSGNTIYF
CDR3 DNA: TGTGCCAGCAGTTCTAGGCAGGGGCTTTTCTCTGGAAACACCATATATTTT

V gene: TRBV5-1
D gene: TRBD2
clone size: -
J gene: TRBJ2-7
CDR3 protein: CASSLEGGGIYEQYF
CDR3 DNA: TGCGCCAGCAGCCTGGAGGGCGGGGGGATCTACGAGCAGTACTTC

V gene: TRBV5-5
D gene: TRBD1
clone size: once
J gene: TRBJ2-7
CDR3 protein: CASSLTGAAYEQYF
CDR3 DNA: TGTGCCAGCAGCTTGACAGGGGCAGCCTACGAGCAGTACTTC

V gene: TRBV28
D gene: -
clone size: once
J gene: TRBJ1-2
CDR3 protein: CASSSHTRGFYGYTF
CDR3 DNA: TGTGCCAGCAGTTCGCATACGCGGGGCTTTTATGGCTACACCTTC

V gene: TRBV29-1
D gene: TRBD1
clone size: -
J gene: TRBJ2-4
CDR3 protein: CSGGTGGNSNIQYF
CDR3 DNA: TGCAGCGGTGGGACAGGGGGCAATTCAAACATTCAGTACTTC

V gene: TRBV5-4
D gene: -
clone size: -
J gene: TRBJ2-1
CDR3 protein: CASSSGAYNEQFF
CDR3 DNA: TGTGCCAGCAGCTCGGGGGCCTACAATGAGCAGTTCTTC

V gene: TRBV5-1
D gene: TRBD2
clone size: -
J gene: TRBJ2-2
CDR3 protein: CASSEAGGPDTGELFF
CDR3 DNA: TGCGCCAGCAGCGAAGCGGGGGGCCCCGACACCGGGGAGCTGTTTTTT

V gene: TRBV5-4
D gene: TRBD2
clone size: -
J gene: TRBJ2-1
CDR3 protein: CASSLAGHYNEQFF
CDR3 DNA: TGTGCCAGCAGCCTAGCGGGCCACTACAATGAGCAGTTCTTC

V gene: TRBV7-3
D gene: -
clone size: -
J gene: TRBJ2-1
CDR3 protein: CASSLTAHNEQFF
CDR3 DNA: TGTGCCAGCAGCTTAACGGCTCACAATGAGCAGTTCTTC

V gene: TRBV27
D gene: -
clone size: -
J gene: TRBJ2-7
CDR3 protein: CASSYSRDSRWYF
CDR3 DNA: TGTGCCAGCAGTTATTCGAGGGACTCCAGATGGTACTTC

V gene: TRBV5-5
D gene: TRBD1
clone size: once
J gene: TRBJ2-2
CDR3 protein: CASSLGDRRYTGELFF
CDR3 DNA: TGTGCCAGCAGCTTGGGGGACAGGCGATACACCGGGGAGCTGTTTTTT

V gene: TRBV18
D gene: -
clone size: -
J gene: TRBJ2-7
CDR3 protein: CASSPTRSGVSNEQYF
CDR3 DNA: TGTGCCAGCTCACCCACCCGATCGGGGGTCTCGAACGAGCAGTACTTC

V gene: TRBV9
D gene: TRBD2
clone size: -
J gene: TRBJ2-3
CDR3 protein: CASSVSPSGGTDTQYF
CDR3 DNA: TGTGCCAGCAGCGTATCTCCTAGCGGGGGCACAGATACGCAGTATTTT

V gene: TRBV25-1
D gene: TRBD1
clone size: -
J gene: TRBJ2-5
CDR3 protein: CASSPGQALQETQYF
CDR3 DNA: TGTGCCAGCAGCCCGGGACAGGCCCTCCAAGAGACCCAGTACTTC

V gene: TRBV18
D gene: TRBD1
clone size: few
J gene: TRBJ1-2
CDR3 protein: CASSPNADRPGYTF
CDR3 DNA: TGTGCCAGCTCACCGAACGCGGACAGGCCAGGCTACACCTTC

V gene: TRBV3-1/TRBV3-2
D gene: TRBD2
clone size: -
J gene: TRBJ2-7
CDR3 protein: CASSLTGTSGESYEQYF
CDR3 DNA: TGTGCCAGCAGCCTAACAGGGACTAGCGGCGAATCCTACGAGCAGTACTTC

V gene: TRBV3-1/TRBV3-2
D gene: -
clone size: -
J gene: TRBJ1-6
CDR3 protein: CASSDRSVSPLHF
CDR3 DNA: TGTGCCAGCAGCGACAGGTCAGTCTCACCCCTCCACTTT

V gene: TRBV29-1
D gene: -
clone size: few
J gene: TRBJ1-1
CDR3 protein: CSVLRDTTEAFF
CDR3 DNA: TGCAGCGTTCTCCGGGACACTACTGAAGCTTTCTTT

V gene: TRBV7-2
D gene: TRBD2
clone size: -
J gene: TRBJ2-1
CDR3 protein: CASSLDPSGYNEQFF
CDR3 DNA: TGTGCCAGCAGCTTAGACCCTAGCGGCTACAATGAGCAGTTCTTC

V gene: TRBV6-1
D gene: TRBD2
clone size: -
J gene: TRBJ2-1
CDR3 protein: CASSDRGRVDEQFF
CDR3 DNA: TGTGCCAGCAGTGATCGTGGGAGGGTAGATGAGCAGTTCTTC

V gene: TRBV7-6
D gene: TRBD2
clone size: -
J gene: TRBJ2-5
CDR3 protein: CASSLGVGGEETQYF
CDR3 DNA: TGTGCCAGCAGCTTAGGTGTCGGGGGGGAAGAGACCCAGTACTTC

V gene: TRBV2
D gene: -
clone size: -
J gene: TRBJ1-1
CDR3 protein: CASSWRENTEAFF
CDR3 DNA: TGTGCCAGCAGTTGGAGGGAGAACACTGAAGCTTTCTTT

V gene: TRBV4-1
D gene: TRBD1
clone size: -
J gene: TRBJ1-6
CDR3 protein: CASSQNAGTGGNSPLHF
CDR3 DNA: TGCGCCAGCAGCCAGAACGCCGGGACAGGGGGAAATTCACCCCTCCACTTT

V gene: TRBV7-2
D gene: TRBD2
clone size: -
J gene: TRBJ2-1
CDR3 protein: CASSLVSGTSYNEQFF
CDR3 DNA: TGTGCCAGCAGCTTAGTATCTGGGACTAGTTATAATGAGCAGTTCTTC

V gene: TRBV19
D gene: -
clone size: -
J gene: TRBJ2-3
CDR3 protein: CASSILSGLDTQYF
CDR3 DNA: TGTGCCAGTAGTATCTTAAGCGGGCTCGATACGCAGTATTTT

V gene: TRBV2
D gene: -
clone size: -
J gene: TRBJ2-7
CDR3 protein: CASNEEKQRILTYEQYF
CDR3 DNA: TGTGCCAGCAACGAAGAAAAACAGAGAATCCTAACCTACGAGCAGTACTTC